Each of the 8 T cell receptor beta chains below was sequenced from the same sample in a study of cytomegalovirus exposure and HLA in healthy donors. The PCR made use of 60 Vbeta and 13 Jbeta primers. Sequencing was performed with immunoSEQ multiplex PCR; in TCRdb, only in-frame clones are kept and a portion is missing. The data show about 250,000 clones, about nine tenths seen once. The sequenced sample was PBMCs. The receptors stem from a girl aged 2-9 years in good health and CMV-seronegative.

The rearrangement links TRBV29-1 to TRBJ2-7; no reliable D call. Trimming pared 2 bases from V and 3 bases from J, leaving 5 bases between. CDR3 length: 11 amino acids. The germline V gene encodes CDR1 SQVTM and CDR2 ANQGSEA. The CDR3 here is CSVETGYEQYF. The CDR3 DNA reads TGCAGCGTTGAAACGGGCTACGAGCAGTACTTC.

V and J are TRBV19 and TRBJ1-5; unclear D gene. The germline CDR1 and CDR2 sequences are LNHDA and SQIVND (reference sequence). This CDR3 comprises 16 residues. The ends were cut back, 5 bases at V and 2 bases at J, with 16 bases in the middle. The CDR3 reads CASSPLYGKGNQPQHF. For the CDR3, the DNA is TGTGCCAGTAGTCCGCTATACGGGAAGGGCAATCAGCCCCAGCATTTT.

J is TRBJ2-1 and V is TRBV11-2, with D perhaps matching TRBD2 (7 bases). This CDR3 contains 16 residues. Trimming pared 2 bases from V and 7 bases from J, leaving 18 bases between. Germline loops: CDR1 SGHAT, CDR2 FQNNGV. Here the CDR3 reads CASSLIPQGGKNEQFF. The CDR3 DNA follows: TGTGCCAGCAGCTTAATCCCACAGGGAGGGAAGAATGAGCAGTTCTTC.

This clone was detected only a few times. CDR3 protein: CASSPSGVTEAFF. CDR3 DNA sequence: TGTGCCAGCAGCCCCTCGGGGGTTACTGAAGCTTTCTTT. The chain employs TRBV25-1 and TRBJ1-1; perhaps TRBD1 as D (5 bases). V gave up 6 bases and J gave up 5 bases, with 13 bases separating them. The CDR3 consists of 13 residues. Germline CDR1 is MGHDK and CDR2 is SYGVNS.

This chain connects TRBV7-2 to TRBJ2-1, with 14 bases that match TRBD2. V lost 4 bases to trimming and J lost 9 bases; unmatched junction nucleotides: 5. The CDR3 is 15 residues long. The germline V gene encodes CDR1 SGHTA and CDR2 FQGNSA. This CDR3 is CASSSSGTSGGEQFF. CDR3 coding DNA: TGTGCCAGCAGCTCATCCGGGACTAGCGGGGGTGAGCAGTTCTTC.

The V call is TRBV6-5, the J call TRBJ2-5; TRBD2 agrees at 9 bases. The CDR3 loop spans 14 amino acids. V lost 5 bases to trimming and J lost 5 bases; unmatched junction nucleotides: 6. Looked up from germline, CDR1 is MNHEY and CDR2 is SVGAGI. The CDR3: CASSPLAGIETQYF. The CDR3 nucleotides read TGTGCCAGCAGTCCCCTAGCGGGGATTGAGACCCAGTACTTC.

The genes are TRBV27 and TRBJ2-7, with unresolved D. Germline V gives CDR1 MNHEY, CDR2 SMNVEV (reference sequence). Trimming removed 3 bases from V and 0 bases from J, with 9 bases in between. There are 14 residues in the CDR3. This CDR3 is CASSFSGSSYEQYF. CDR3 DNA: TGTGCCAGCAGTTTCTCCGGGTCCTCCTACGAGCAGTACTTC.

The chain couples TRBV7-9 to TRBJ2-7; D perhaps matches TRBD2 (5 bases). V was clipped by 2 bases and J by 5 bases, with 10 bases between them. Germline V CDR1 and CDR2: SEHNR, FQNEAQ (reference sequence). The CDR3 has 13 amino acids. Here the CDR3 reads CASSLSYGNEQYF. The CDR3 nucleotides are TGTGCCAGCAGCTTATCATACGGGAACGAGCAGTACTTC.